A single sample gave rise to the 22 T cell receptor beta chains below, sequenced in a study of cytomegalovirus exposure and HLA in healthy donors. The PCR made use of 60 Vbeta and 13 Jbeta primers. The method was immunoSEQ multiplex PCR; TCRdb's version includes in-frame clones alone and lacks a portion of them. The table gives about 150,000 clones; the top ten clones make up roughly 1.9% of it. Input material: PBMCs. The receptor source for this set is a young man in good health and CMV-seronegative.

Here the CDR3 reads CASSLAREVTEAFF. In nucleotides, the CDR3 is TGTGCCAGCAGCTTAGCGAGAGAGGTGACTGAAGCTTTCTTT. This chain uses TRBV7-9 with TRBJ1-1; D gene ambiguous. V dropped 0 bases and J dropped 5 bases, with 10 bases sitting between them. The length of the CDR3 is 14 residues. Per the germline V gene, CDR1 is SEHNR and CDR2 is FQNEAQ (reference sequence).

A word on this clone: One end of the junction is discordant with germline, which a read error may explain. CDR3 sequence: CASEPGRSQGTQYF. CDR3 nucleotides: TGTGCCAGTGAACCTGGGCGCAGTCAAGGGACCCAGTACTTC. The chain employs TRBV19 and TRBJ2-5, with D uncertain. Germline V CDR1 and CDR2: LNHDA, SQIVND (reference sequence). The CDR3 sequence is 14 residues long.

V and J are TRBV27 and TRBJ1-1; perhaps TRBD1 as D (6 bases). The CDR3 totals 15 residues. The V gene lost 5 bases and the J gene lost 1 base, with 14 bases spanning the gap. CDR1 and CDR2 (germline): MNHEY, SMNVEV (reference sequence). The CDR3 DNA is TGTGCCAGCAGTCCTCACGACAGGCCGAACACTGAAGCTTTCTTT. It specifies CASSPHDRPNTEAFF.

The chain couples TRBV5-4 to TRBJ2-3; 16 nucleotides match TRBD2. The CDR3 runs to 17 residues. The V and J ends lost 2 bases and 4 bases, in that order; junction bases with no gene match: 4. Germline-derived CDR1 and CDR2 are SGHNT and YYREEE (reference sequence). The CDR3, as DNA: TGTGCCAGCAGCTTCCCGGGACTAGCGGGAGGGCCAGATACGCAGTATTTT. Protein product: CASSFPGLAGGPDTQYF.

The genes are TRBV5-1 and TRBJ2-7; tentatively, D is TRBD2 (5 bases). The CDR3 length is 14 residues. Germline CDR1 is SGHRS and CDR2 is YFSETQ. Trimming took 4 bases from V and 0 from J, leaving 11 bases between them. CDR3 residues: CASSPGLDSYEQYF. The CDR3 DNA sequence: TGCGCCAGCAGCCCCGGACTGGACTCCTACGAGCAGTACTTC.

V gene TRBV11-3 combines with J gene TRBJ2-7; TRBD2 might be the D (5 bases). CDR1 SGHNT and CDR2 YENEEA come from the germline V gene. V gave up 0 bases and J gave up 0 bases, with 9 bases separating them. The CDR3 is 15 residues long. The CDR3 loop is CASSLETGYSYEQYF. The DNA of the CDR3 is TGTGCCAGCAGCTTAGAGACGGGGTACTCCTACGAGCAGTACTTC.

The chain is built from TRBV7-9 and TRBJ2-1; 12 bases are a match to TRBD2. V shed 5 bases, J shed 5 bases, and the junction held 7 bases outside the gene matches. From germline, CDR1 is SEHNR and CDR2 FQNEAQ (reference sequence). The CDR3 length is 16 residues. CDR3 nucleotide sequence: TGTGCCAGCAGCCCAAGACTAGCGGGAGACCACAATGAGCAGTTCTTC. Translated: CASSPRLAGDHNEQFF.

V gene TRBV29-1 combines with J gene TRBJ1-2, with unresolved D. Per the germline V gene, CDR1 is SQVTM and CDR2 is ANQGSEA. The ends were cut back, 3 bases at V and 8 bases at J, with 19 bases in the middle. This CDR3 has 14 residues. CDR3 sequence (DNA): TGCAGCGTTGATGAGCCGAGTCTGACGAGGGGCTACACCTTC. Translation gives CSVDEPSLTRGYTF.

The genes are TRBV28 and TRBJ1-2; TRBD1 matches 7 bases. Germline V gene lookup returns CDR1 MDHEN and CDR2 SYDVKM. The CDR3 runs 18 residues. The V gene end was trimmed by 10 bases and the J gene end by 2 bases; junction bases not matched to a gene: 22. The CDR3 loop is CATETPVGTALFNYGYTF. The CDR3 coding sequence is TGTGCCACCGAAACTCCGGTCGGGACAGCCCTCTTCAACTATGGCTACACCTTC.

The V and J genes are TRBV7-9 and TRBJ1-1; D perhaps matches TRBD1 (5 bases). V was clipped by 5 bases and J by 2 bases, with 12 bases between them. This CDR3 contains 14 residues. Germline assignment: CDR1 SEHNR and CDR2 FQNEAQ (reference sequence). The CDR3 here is CASSPRADNTEAFF. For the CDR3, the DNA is TGTGCCAGCAGCCCCAGGGCGGACAACACTGAAGCTTTCTTT.

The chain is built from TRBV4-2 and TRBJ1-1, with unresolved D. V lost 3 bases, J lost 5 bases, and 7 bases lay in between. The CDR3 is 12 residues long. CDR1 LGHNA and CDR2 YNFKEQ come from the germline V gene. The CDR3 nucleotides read TGTGCCAGCAGCCAGCCGGGAACTGAAGCTTTCTTT. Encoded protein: CASSQPGTEAFF.

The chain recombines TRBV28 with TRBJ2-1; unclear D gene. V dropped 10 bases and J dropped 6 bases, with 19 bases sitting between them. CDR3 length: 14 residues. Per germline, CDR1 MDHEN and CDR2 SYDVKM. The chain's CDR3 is CATYRVPSPNEQFF. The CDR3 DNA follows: TGTGCCACCTACCGGGTACCCTCCCCCAATGAGCAGTTCTTC.

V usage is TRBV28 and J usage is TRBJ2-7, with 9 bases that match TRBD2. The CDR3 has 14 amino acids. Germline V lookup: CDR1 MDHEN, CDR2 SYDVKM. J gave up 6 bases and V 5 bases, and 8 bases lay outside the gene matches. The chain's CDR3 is CASSPSGRTPEQYF. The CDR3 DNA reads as TGTGCCAGCAGTCCGAGCGGGAGGACCCCCGAGCAGTACTTC.

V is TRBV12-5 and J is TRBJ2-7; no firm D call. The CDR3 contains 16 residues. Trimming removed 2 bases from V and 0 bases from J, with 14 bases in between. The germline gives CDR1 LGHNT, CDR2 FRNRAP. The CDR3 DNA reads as TGTGCTAGTGGTTTGTCCAGCATAGCACGCTCCTACGAGCAGTACTTC. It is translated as CASGLSSIARSYEQYF.

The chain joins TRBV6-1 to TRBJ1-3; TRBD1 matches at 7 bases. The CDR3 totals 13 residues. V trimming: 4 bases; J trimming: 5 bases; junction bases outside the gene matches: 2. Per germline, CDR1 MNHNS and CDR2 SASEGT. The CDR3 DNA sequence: TGTGCCAGCAGTGGACAGGGTCGAAACACCATATATTTT. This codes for CASSGQGRNTIYF.

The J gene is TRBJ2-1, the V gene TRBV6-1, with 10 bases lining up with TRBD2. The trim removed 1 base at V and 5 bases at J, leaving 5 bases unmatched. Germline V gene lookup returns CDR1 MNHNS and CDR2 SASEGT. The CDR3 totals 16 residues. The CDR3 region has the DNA TGTGCCAGCAGTGAAGTTCTAGCGGGAGCCCACAATGAGCAGTTCTTC. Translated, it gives CASSEVLAGAHNEQFF.

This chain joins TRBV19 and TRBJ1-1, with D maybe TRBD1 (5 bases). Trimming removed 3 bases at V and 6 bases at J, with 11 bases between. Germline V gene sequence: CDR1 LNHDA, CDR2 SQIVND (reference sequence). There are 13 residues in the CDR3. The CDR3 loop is CASSIAGNSEAFF. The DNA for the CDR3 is TGTGCCAGTAGTATCGCAGGGAATTCTGAAGCTTTCTTT.

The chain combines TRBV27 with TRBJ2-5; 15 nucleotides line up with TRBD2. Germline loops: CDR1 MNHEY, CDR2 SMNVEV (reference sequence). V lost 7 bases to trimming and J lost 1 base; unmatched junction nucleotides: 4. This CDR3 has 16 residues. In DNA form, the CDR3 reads TGTGCCAGCACGGGACTAGCGGGGGGTATCCAAGAGACCCAGTACTTC. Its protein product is CASTGLAGGIQETQYF.

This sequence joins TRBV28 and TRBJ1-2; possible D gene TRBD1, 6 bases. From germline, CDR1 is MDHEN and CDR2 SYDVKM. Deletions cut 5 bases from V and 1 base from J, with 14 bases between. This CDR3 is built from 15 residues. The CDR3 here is CASSLSGTHNYGYTF. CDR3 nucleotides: TGTGCCAGCAGTCTCTCCGGGACACATAACTATGGCTACACCTTC.

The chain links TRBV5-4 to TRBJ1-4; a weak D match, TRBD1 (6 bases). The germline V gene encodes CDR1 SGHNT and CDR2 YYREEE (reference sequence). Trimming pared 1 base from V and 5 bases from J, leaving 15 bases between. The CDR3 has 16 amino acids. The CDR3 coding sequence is TGTGCCAGCAGCTTGTCTGGCCGGCAGGGGAATGAAAAACTGTTTTTT. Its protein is CASSLSGRQGNEKLFF.

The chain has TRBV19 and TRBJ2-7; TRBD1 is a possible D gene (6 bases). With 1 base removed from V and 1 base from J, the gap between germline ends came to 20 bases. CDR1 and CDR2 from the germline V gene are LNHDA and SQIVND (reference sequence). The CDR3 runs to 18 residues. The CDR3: CASSIVGPWTALSYEQYF. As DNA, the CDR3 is TGTGCCAGTAGTATAGTTGGCCCCTGGACAGCCCTTTCCTACGAGCAGTACTTC.

The CDR3 DNA reads TGTGCCAGCAGTTTATCCGGGACAGGGGGCTATGGCTACACCTTC. Its translation is CASSLSGTGGYGYTF. The V gene is TRBV27, the J gene TRBJ1-2; TRBD1 agrees at 11 bases. After removal of 0 bases from V and 4 bases from J, the junction contained 1 base not matched to a gene. Per the germline V gene, CDR1 is MNHEY and CDR2 is SMNVEV (reference sequence). This CDR3 contains 15 residues.